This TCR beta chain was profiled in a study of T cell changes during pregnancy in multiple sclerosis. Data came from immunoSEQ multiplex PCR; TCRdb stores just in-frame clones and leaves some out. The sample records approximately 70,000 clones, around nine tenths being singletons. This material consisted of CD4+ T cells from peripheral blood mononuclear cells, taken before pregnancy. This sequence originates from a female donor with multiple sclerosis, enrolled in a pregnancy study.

The CDR3 DNA follows: TGCAGCGTTGTTAGAGAGGTCCCCTACGAGCAGTACTTC. It is translated as CSVVREVPYEQYF. The V call is TRBV29-1, the J call TRBJ2-7; D gene unclear. With 4 bases removed from V and 2 bases from J, the gap between germline ends came to 12 bases. Germline CDR1 reads SQVTM; CDR2 reads ANQGSEA. The CDR3 consists of 13 residues.